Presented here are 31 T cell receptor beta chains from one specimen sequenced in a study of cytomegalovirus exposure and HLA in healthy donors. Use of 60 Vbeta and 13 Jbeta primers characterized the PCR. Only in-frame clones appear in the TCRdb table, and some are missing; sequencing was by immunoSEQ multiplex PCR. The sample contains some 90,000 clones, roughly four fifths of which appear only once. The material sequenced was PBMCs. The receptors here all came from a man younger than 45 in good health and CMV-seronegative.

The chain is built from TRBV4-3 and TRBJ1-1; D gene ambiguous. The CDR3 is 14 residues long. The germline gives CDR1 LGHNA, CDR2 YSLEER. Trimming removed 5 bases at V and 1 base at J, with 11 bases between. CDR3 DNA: TGCGCCAGCAGCTTCTCGACGGGGAACACTGAAGCTTTCTTT. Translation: CASSFSTGNTEAFF.

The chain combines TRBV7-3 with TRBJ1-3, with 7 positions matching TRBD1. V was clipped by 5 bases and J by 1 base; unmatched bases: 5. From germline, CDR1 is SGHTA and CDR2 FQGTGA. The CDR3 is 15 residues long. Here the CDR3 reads CASSEQGLSGNTIYF. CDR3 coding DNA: TGTGCCAGCAGCGAACAGGGGTTGTCTGGAAACACCATATATTTT.

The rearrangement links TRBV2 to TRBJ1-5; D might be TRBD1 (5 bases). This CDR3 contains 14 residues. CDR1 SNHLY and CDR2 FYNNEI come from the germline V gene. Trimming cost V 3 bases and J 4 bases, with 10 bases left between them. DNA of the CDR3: TGTGCCAGCAGTGAGGACAACCTGAATCAGCCCCAGCATTTT. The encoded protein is CASSEDNLNQPQHF.

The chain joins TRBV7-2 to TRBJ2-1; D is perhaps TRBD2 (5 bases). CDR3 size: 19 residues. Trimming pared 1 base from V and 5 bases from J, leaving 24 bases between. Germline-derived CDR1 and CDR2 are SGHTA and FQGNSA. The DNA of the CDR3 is TGTGCCAGCAGCTTAGGGTCGAACCGCGGGTCCTATAAAAACAATGAGCAGTTCTTC. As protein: CASSLGSNRGSYKNNEQFF.

The CDR3 here is CASREESGYTF. The CDR3 DNA sequence: TGTGCCAGCAGGGAGGAGAGTGGCTACACCTTC. The chain has TRBV6-5 and TRBJ1-2, with no clear D. The CDR3 is made up of 11 amino acids. From germline, CDR1 is MNHEY and CDR2 SVGAGI. Trimming left V 6 bases short and J 7 bases short, with 9 bases between.

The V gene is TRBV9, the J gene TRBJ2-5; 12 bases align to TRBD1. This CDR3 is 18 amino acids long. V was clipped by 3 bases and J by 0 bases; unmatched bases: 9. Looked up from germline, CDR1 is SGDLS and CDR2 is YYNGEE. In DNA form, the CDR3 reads TGTGCCAGCAGCGGAGGAAGGGGGACAGGGGGCTACCAAGAGACCCAGTACTTC. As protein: CASSGGRGTGGYQETQYF.

The CDR3 region is CASSVGPGDYGYTF. CDR3 DNA sequence: TGTGCCAGCAGCGTAGGGCCGGGGGACTATGGCTACACCTTC. This sequence joins TRBV9 and TRBJ1-2, with D tentatively TRBD1 (5 bases). CDR1 SGDLS and CDR2 YYNGEE come from the germline V gene. With 0 bases removed from V and 3 bases from J, the gap between germline ends came to 9 bases. CDR3 length equals 14 residues.

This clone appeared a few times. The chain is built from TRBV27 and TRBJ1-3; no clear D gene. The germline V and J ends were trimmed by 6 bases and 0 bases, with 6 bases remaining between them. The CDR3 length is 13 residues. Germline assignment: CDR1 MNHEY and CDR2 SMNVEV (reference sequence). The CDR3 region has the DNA TGTGCCAGCAGCACTAGCTCTGGAAACACCATATATTTT. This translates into CASSTSSGNTIYF.

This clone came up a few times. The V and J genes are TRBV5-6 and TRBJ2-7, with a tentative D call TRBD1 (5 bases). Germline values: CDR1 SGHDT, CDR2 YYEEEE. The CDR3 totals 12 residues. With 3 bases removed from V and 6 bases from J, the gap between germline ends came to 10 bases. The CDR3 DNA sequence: TGTGCCAGCAGCTGGGGCCATAGCGAGCAGTACTTC. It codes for CASSWGHSEQYF.

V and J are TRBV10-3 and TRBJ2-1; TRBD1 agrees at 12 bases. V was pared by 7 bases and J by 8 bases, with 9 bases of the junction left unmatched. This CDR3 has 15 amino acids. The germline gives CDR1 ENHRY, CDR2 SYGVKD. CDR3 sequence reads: CAITGTGGEYDEQFF. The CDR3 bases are TGTGCCATCACCGGGACAGGGGGCGAGTACGATGAGCAGTTCTTC.

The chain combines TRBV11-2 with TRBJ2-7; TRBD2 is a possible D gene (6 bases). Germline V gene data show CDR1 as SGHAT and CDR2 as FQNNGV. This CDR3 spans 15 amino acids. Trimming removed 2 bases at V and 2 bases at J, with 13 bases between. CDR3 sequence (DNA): TGTGCCAGCAGCTTAACCAGGACTACGACCTACGAGCAGTACTTC. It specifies CASSLTRTTTYEQYF.

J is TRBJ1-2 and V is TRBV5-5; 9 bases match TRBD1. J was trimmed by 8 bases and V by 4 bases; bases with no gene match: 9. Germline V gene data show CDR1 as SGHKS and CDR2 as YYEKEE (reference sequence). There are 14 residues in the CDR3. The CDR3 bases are TGTGCCAGCAGCAGGACAGGGGAGGGATTCGGCTACACCTTC. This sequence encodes CASSRTGEGFGYTF.

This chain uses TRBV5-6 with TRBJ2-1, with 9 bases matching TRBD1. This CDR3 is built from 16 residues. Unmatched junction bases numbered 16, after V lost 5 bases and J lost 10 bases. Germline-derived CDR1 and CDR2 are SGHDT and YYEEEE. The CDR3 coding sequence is TGTGCCAGCAGGTCTCCCGGGACAGGGCCCACATGGGAGCAGTTCTTC. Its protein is CASRSPGTGPTWEQFF.

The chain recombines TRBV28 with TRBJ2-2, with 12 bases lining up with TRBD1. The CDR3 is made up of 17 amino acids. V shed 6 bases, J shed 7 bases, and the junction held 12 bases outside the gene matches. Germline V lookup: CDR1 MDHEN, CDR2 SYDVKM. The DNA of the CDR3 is TGTGCCAGCAGACTCCGAGGGACAGGGGGCGCGGACGGGGAGCTGTTTTTT. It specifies CASRLRGTGGADGELFF. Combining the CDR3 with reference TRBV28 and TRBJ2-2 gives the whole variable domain DVKVTQSSRYLVKRTGEKVFLECVQDMDHENMFWYRQDPGLGLRLIYFSYDVKMKEKGDIPEGYSVSREKKERFSLILESASTNQTSMYLCASRLRGTGGADGELFFGEGSRLTVL.

The CDR3 sequence is CASSIGLAGGYNEQFF. CDR3 sequence (DNA): TGTGCCAGTAGTATAGGACTAGCGGGGGGGTACAATGAGCAGTTCTTC. This chain links TRBV19 with TRBJ2-1; 14 bases fit TRBD2. The germline V gene encodes CDR1 LNHDA and CDR2 SQIVND (reference sequence). The ends lost 1 base at V and 4 bases at J; junction bases unmatched: 0. The CDR3 is 16 amino acids.

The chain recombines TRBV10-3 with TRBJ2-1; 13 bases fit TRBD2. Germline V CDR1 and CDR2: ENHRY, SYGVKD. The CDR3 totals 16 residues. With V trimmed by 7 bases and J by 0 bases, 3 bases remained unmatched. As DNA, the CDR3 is TGTGCCATCACTGGACTAGCGGGGGACTCCTACAATGAGCAGTTCTTC. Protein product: CAITGLAGDSYNEQFF.

This chain's CDR3 is CASSLSGLYSGNTIYF. CDR3 nucleotide sequence: TGTGCCAGCAGCTTGTCAGGGTTATACTCTGGAAACACCATATATTTT. The chain combines TRBV5-6 with TRBJ1-3; the D gene is possibly TRBD1 (5 bases). CDR3 size: 16 residues. V gave up 1 base and J gave up 0 bases, with 11 bases separating them. Germline-derived CDR1 and CDR2 are SGHDT and YYEEEE.

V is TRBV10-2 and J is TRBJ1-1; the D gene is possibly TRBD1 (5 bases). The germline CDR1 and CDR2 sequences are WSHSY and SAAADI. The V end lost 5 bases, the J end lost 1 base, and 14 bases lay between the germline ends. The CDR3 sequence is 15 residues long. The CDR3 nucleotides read TGCGCCAGCAGTCCGGGACTCTTATCGAACACTGAAGCTTTCTTT. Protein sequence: CASSPGLLSNTEAFF.

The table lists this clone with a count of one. The CDR3 nucleotides are TGTGCCACCTCGACTGACCGAGCTAACTATGGCTACACCTTC. Translating gives CATSTDRANYGYTF. V usage is TRBV6-1 and J usage is TRBJ1-2; D ambiguous. The V end was cut by 10 bases, the J end by 0 bases, with 15 bases between. Germline V lookup: CDR1 MNHNS, CDR2 SASEGT. This CDR3 has 14 residues.

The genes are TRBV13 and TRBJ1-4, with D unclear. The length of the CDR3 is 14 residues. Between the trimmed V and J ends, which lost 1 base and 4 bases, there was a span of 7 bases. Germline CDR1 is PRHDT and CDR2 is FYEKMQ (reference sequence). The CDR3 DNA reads TGTGCCAGCAGCTTAGCGCAGGATAATGAAAAACTGTTTTTT. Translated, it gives CASSLAQDNEKLFF.

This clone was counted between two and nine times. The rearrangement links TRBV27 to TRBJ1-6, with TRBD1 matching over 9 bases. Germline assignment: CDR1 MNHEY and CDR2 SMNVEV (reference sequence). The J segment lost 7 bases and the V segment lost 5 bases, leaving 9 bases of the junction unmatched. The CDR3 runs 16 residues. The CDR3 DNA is TGTGCCAGCAGTAGGACAGGGGCCGCGGGGAATTCACCCCTCCACTTT. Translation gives CASSRTGAAGNSPLHF.

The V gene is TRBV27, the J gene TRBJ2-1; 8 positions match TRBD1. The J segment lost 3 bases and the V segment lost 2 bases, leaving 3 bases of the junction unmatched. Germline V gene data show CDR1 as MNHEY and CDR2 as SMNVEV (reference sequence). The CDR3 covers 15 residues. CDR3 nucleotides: TGTGCCAGCAGTTTACTTGGGACAGGCTACAATGAGCAGTTCTTC. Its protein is CASSLLGTGYNEQFF.

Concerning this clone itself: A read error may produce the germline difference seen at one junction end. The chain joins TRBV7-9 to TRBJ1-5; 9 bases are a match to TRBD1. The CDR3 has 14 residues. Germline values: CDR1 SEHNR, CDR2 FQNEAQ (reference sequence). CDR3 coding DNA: TGTTCCAGCAGCCCTGGACAGGGGAATCAGCCCCAGCATTTT. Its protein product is CSSSPGQGNQPQHF.

This chain's CDR3 is CASSSRGGTAADTQYF. DNA for the CDR3: TGCGCCAGCAGCTCCCGGGGTGGAACCGCGGCAGATACGCAGTATTTT. The J gene is TRBJ2-3, the V gene TRBV5-1; the D gene is possibly TRBD2 (5 bases). V gave up 3 bases and J gave up 4 bases, with 18 bases separating them. The CDR3 length is 16 residues. CDR1 SGHRS and CDR2 YFSETQ come from the germline V gene.

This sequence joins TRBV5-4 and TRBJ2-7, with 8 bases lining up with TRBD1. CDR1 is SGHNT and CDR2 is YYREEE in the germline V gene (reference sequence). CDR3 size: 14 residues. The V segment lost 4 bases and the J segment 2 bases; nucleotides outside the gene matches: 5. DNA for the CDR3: TGTGCCAGCAGCCTTGACAGGGGCGCCTACGAGCAGTACTTC. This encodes CASSLDRGAYEQYF.

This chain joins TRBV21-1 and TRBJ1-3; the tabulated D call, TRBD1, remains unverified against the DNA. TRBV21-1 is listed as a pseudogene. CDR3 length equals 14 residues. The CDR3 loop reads CATPGSSTGNTIYF. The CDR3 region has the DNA TGTGCCACCCCAGGCAGTTCAACGGGAAACACCATATATTTT.

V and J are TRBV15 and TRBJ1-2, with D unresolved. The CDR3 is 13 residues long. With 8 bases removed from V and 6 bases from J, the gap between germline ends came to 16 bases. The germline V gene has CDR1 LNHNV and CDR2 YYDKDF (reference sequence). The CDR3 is CATYGWESDGYTF. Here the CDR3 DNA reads TGTGCCACCTACGGTTGGGAGAGCGATGGCTACACCTTC.

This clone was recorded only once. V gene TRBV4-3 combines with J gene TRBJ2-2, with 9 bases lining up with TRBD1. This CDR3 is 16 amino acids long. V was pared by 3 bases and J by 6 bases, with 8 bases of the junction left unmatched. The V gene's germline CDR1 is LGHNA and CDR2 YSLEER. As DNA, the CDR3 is TGCGCCAGCAGCCAGAGTCCGGGACAGGGAGCCGGGGAGCTGTTTTTT. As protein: CASSQSPGQGAGELFF.

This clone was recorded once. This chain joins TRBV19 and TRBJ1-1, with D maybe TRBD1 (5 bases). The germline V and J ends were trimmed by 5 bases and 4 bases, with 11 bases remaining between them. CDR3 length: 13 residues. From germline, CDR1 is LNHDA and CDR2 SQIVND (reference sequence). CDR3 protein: CASSVTDSTEAFF. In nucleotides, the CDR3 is TGTGCCAGTAGTGTCACAGACAGCACTGAAGCTTTCTTT.

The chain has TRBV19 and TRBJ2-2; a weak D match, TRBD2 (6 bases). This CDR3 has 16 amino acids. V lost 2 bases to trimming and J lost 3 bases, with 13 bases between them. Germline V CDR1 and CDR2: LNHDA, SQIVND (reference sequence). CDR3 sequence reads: CASSIWRDPYTGELFF. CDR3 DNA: TGTGCCAGTAGTATATGGCGGGACCCGTACACCGGGGAGCTGTTTTTT.

The CDR3 DNA is TGTGCCAGCAGTTACGTGGCAGGGATGGATGGCTACACCTTC. This translates into CASSYVAGMDGYTF. V is TRBV6-6 and J is TRBJ1-2; D is perhaps TRBD1 (5 bases). CDR1 is MNHNY, CDR2 SVGAGI, per germline (reference sequence). Trimming cost V 2 bases and J 6 bases, with 13 bases left between them. This CDR3 contains 14 residues.